The 19 T cell receptor beta chains reported below all come from one sample, sequenced in a study of blood T cell repertoires in COVID-19. TCRdb's copy holds only in-frame clones and misses some; the assay was immunoSEQ multiplex PCR. The sample shows some 60,000 clones, around 81% of them seen only once. Specimen: peripheral blood. The receptor set was obtained from a woman of 80 years or more with active or convalescent COVID-19.

In this sample, this clone turned up once. This chain connects TRBV11-2 to TRBJ1-1; D is ambiguous. The CDR3 is 15 residues long. V lost 3 bases, J lost 5 bases, and 16 bases lay in between. Looked up from germline, CDR1 is SGHAT and CDR2 is FQNNGV. CDR3: CASSLGRDFRTEAFF. The CDR3 nucleotides read TGTGCCAGCAGCTTGGGCCGTGATTTTCGAACTGAAGCTTTCTTT.

The V gene is TRBV6-2 or TRBV6-3, the J gene TRBJ1-2, with TRBD1 matching over 9 bases. Germline V gene sequence: CDR1 MNHEY, CDR2 SVGEGT. V dropped 6 bases and J dropped 8; count of bases not matched to a gene: 16. This CDR3 has 16 residues. This CDR3 is CASSPTPGQGGGGYTF. The CDR3 bases are TGTGCCAGCAGCCCTACCCCGGGACAGGGAGGAGGCGGCTACACCTTC.

This chain uses TRBV19 with TRBJ2-6; D ambiguous. V lost 7 bases, J lost 4 bases, and 17 bases lay in between. Germline CDR1 is LNHDA and CDR2 is SQIVND (reference sequence). This CDR3 has 16 residues. The chain's CDR3 is CASIGLVGYGANVLTF. CDR3 in DNA: TGTGCCAGTATCGGGTTGGTGGGTTACGGGGCCAACGTCCTGACTTTC.

V gene TRBV11-2 combines with J gene TRBJ2-7; 7 nucleotides match TRBD1. The CDR3 contains 15 residues. Germline assignment: CDR1 SGHAT and CDR2 FQNNGV. The ends lost 4 bases at V and 1 base at J; junction bases unmatched: 7. CDR3 region: CASSSRDRSSYEQYF. The DNA for the CDR3 is TGTGCCAGCAGCTCCCGGGACAGAAGTTCCTACGAGCAGTACTTC.

The V gene is TRBV7-2, the J gene TRBJ2-3; 8 bases agree with TRBD2. Per germline, CDR1 SGHTA and CDR2 FQGNSA. CDR3 length: 15 amino acids. V trimming: 1 base; J trimming: 2 bases; junction bases outside the gene matches: 2. CDR3 in DNA: TGTGCCAGCAGCTTAGAGCGGGGGTCCACAGATACGCAGTATTTT. It encodes CASSLERGSTDTQYF.

This chain connects TRBV19 to TRBJ1-2, with 8 bases that match TRBD1. The V and J ends lost 6 bases and 4 bases, in that order; junction bases with no gene match: 4. Per the germline V gene, CDR1 is LNHDA and CDR2 is SQIVND (reference sequence). The CDR3 covers 13 residues. The CDR3: CASRLTGAYGYTF. The DNA of the CDR3 is TGTGCCAGTAGACTGACAGGGGCCTATGGCTACACCTTC.

This chain links TRBV6-2 or TRBV6-3 with TRBJ2-6; the D is unclear. CDR3 size: 16 residues. Trimming cost V 0 bases and J 1 base, with 7 bases left between them. Germline-derived CDR1 and CDR2 are MNHEY and SVGEGT. CDR3 DNA: TGTGCCAGCAGTTACTCCCCCCGGTCTGGGGCCAACGTCCTGACTTTC. It codes for CASSYSPRSGANVLTF.

This clone occurred a few times. The V call is TRBV25-1, the J call TRBJ1-6; 7 bases map to TRBD1. Trimming took 4 bases from V and 7 from J; bases not matched to a gene: 4. CDR3 length: 14 amino acids. Germline CDR1 reads MGHDK; CDR2 reads SYGVNS. CDR3 nucleotides: TGTGCCAGCAGTGCCGAGACAGGGAATTCACCCCTCCACTTT. Its protein product is CASSAETGNSPLHF.

The chain joins TRBV29-1 to TRBJ1-2, with a weak D call TRBD1 (6 bases). The germline V and J ends were trimmed by 2 bases and 8 bases, with 15 bases remaining between them. Germline values: CDR1 SQVTM, CDR2 ANQGSEA. The CDR3 totals 13 residues. As DNA, the CDR3 is TGCAGCGTTGAAATCGCTGCAGGGGTAGGCTACACCTTC. Amino acids: CSVEIAAGVGYTF.

Here the CDR3 reads CSAYQLETQYF. The CDR3 DNA reads TGCAGTGCCTACCAACTGGAGACCCAGTACTTC. The V and J genes are TRBV20-1 and TRBJ2-5, with D unresolved. V shed 6 bases and J shed 5 bases, with 10 bases lying between them. CDR3 size: 11 residues. The V gene's germline CDR1 is DFQATT and CDR2 SNEGSKA (reference sequence).

The CDR3 coding sequence is TGTGCCAGCAGCTTCAGGGTGGGCGAGCAGTACTTC. Encoded protein: CASSFRVGEQYF. V usage is TRBV14 and J usage is TRBJ2-7; possible D gene TRBD1, 5 bases. From germline, CDR1 is SGHDN and CDR2 FVKESK. With 5 bases removed from V and 6 bases from J, the gap between germline ends came to 11 bases. The CDR3 is made up of 12 amino acids.

There are a few counts of this clone. Written as DNA, the CDR3 is TGTGCCAGCAGCCAAGTACGGACTAGCGGTTACTCCTACGAGCAGTACTTC. It encodes CASSQVRTSGYSYEQYF. V usage is TRBV3-1 (or the pseudogene TRBV3-2) and J usage is TRBJ2-7, with 10 bases aligning to TRBD2. V was clipped by 1 base and J by 0 bases; unmatched bases: 6. The length of the CDR3 is 17 residues. Germline CDR1 LGHDT, CDR2 YNNKEL (reference sequence).

The chain couples TRBV2 to TRBJ1-1; D call uncertain. The V and J ends lost 6 bases and 1 base respectively, with 15 bases between them. The CDR3 contains 15 residues. The germline V gene has CDR1 SNHLY and CDR2 FYNNEI. This CDR3 is CASSGGRRGNTEAFF. CDR3 coding DNA: TGTGCCAGCAGCGGCGGCAGACGAGGGAACACTGAAGCTTTCTTT.

The V gene is TRBV27, the J gene TRBJ2-1; 7 bases are a match to TRBD1. Germline V gene sequence: CDR1 MNHEY, CDR2 SMNVEV (reference sequence). V shed 7 bases, J shed 4 bases, and the junction held 7 bases outside the gene matches. The CDR3 is 14 residues long. The CDR3 region has the DNA TGTGCCAGCAACCGACAGGGTCTATACAATGAGCAGTTCTTC. Translated: CASNRQGLYNEQFF.

The chain carries TRBV28 and TRBJ1-1, with D uncertain. Germline V lookup: CDR1 MDHEN, CDR2 SYDVKM. V lost 6 bases, J lost 6 bases, and 5 bases lay in between. The CDR3 loop spans 10 amino acids. CDR3 in DNA: TGTGCCAGCAGGGGCCCTGAAGCTTTCTTT. It is translated as CASRGPEAFF.

The V call is TRBV9, the J call TRBJ2-2, with D possibly TRBD2 on 5 matching bases. Germline CDR1 is SGDLS and CDR2 is YYNGEE. The length of the CDR3 is 16 residues. V lost 4 bases to trimming and J lost 3 bases, with 16 bases between them. In nucleotides, the CDR3 is TGTGCCAGCAGCTCCCGTATAGCGAGTTACACCGGGGAGCTGTTTTTT. Its protein product is CASSSRIASYTGELFF.

This clone was seen a handful of times. As DNA, the CDR3 is TGTGCCAGCAGTGAATTCGGACAAGAGCAGTTCTTC. Its translation: CASSEFGQEQFF. The V gene is TRBV25-1, the J gene TRBJ2-1; D is perhaps TRBD1 (5 bases). The CDR3 runs 12 residues. Germline assignment: CDR1 MGHDK and CDR2 SYGVNS. V was pared by 1 base and J by 10 bases, with 8 bases between.

As to this clone: Its ends do not fully match the called genes, so a read error is possible. The rearrangement uses TRBV28 and TRBJ1-3; TRBD1 matches at 9 bases. CDR1 is MDHEN and CDR2 is SYDVKM in the germline V gene. CDR3 length: 14 residues. The CDR3 DNA reads TGCGCGGGACAGGGACGATCCTCTGGAAACACCATATATTTT. This sequence encodes CAGQGRSSGNTIYF.

The J gene is TRBJ2-7, the V gene TRBV5-4, with 7 bases matching TRBD1. V lost 4 bases, J lost 2 bases, and 9 bases stayed unmatched. Germline V gene data show CDR1 as SGHNT and CDR2 as YYREEE (reference sequence). The CDR3 has 15 amino acids. As DNA, the CDR3 is TGTGCCAGCAGCGGAACCGGACAGGCAGCCTACGAGCAGTACTTC. Translation gives CASSGTGQAAYEQYF.